These 22 T cell receptor beta chains were sequenced from one sample in a study of cytomegalovirus exposure and HLA in healthy donors. A multiplex PCR was run with 60 Vbeta primers and 13 Jbeta primers. Here immunoSEQ multiplex PCR was the method, and the copy in TCRdb shows in-frame clones only, minus some. The top ten clones hold around 1.3% of a sample with about 170,000 clones, approximately 80% of them seen once. Material for sequencing was PBMCs. The receptors shown here come from a boy aged 2 to 10 in good health and CMV-seronegative.

V gene TRBV7-2 combines with J gene TRBJ1-3; the match to TRBD1 covers 7 bases. Germline CDR1 and CDR2: SGHTA and FQGNSA. CDR3 length: 14 residues. Trimming cost V 4 bases and J 8 bases; bases outside gene matches: 8. DNA for the CDR3: TGTGCCAGCAGCTCGATTCAGGGGGAGCACACCATATATTTT. Translation: CASSSIQGEHTIYF.

The CDR3 sequence is CASSLAGVSSETQYF. The CDR3 DNA is TGTGCCAGCAGTTTAGCGGGAGTAAGTTCGGAGACCCAGTACTTC. The chain recombines TRBV6-5 with TRBJ2-5; 9 nucleotides agree with TRBD2. Germline trimming cut 4 bases from V and 5 bases from J; bases unmatched to any gene: 8. The CDR3 length is 15 residues. Germline CDR1 is MNHEY and CDR2 is SVGAGI.

The rearrangement uses TRBV19 and TRBJ1-1, with D hard to call. The CDR3 contains 13 residues. The germline CDR1 and CDR2 sequences are LNHDA and SQIVND (reference sequence). Trimming left V 7 bases short and J 3 bases short, with 12 bases between. In nucleotides, the CDR3 is TGTGCCAGTAATATGGTGCGGGACACTGAAGCTTTCTTT. This encodes CASNMVRDTEAFF.

This clone was recorded only once. The chain recombines TRBV5-1 with TRBJ2-3, with TRBD2 identical over 7 bases. CDR1 SGHRS and CDR2 YFSETQ come from the germline V gene. Trimming removed 0 bases from V and 2 bases from J; junction bases left unmatched: 3. The length of the CDR3 is 15 residues. The CDR3 nucleotides read TGCGCCAGCAGCTTGGGGGGGACTATCACAGATACGCAGTATTTT. As protein: CASSLGGTITDTQYF.

This clone was observed once. The CDR3 here is CASSRSSGTLSSYNEQFF. The CDR3 DNA reads as TGCGCCAGCAGTCGCTCATCCGGGACTCTGAGCTCCTACAATGAGCAGTTCTTC. V usage is TRBV23-1 and J usage is TRBJ2-1; tentatively, D is TRBD2 (6 bases). TRBV23-1 is an ORF, and what it does is uncertain. V was trimmed by 4 bases and J by 0 bases, leaving 19 bases between them. The CDR3 contains 18 residues.

The CDR3 loop reads CASSLPGLRPIYEQYV. The CDR3 DNA sequence: TGTGCCAGCAGTTTACCCGGACTACGCCCGATCTACGAGCAGTACGTC. The chain has TRBV27 and TRBJ2-7; D possibly corresponds to TRBD2 (6 bases). V dropped 2 bases and J dropped 3 bases, with 17 bases sitting between them. CDR3 length: 16 residues. CDR1 and CDR2 from the germline V gene are MNHEY and SMNVEV (reference sequence).

V usage is TRBV4-2 and J usage is TRBJ1-2, with 9 bases fitting TRBD1. J gave up 3 bases and V 2 bases, and 1 base lay outside the gene matches. The V gene's germline CDR1 is LGHNA and CDR2 YNFKEQ. The CDR3 runs 14 residues. DNA of the CDR3: TGTGCCAGCAGCCAAAGGACAGGGGACTATGGCTACACCTTC. Its protein product is CASSQRTGDYGYTF.

As DNA, the CDR3 is TGTGCCAGCAGTTACTCATTCTACGACACTGAAGCTTTCTTT. Protein sequence: CASSYSFYDTEAFF. The chain is built from TRBV6-6 and TRBJ1-1; no clear D. V was trimmed by 0 bases and J by 3 bases, leaving 8 bases between them. CDR1 is MNHNY, CDR2 SVGAGI, per germline (reference sequence). The CDR3 covers 14 residues.

The chain combines TRBV15 with TRBJ1-4; D gene unclear. Germline lookup yields CDR1 LNHNV and CDR2 YYDKDF (reference sequence). The V end was cut by 0 bases, the J end by 0 bases, with 8 bases between. The CDR3 loop spans 16 amino acids. CDR3: CATSREGKPTNEKLFF. The CDR3 DNA reads TGTGCCACCAGCAGAGAGGGCAAGCCAACTAATGAAAAACTGTTTTTT.

The chain recombines TRBV13 with TRBJ2-7, with 7 positions matching TRBD1. Trimming took 2 bases from V and 2 from J; bases not matched to a gene: 3. This CDR3 is 14 amino acids long. From germline, CDR1 is PRHDT and CDR2 FYEKMQ (reference sequence). CDR3 coding DNA: TGTGCCAGCAGCTTAAGCCAGGGGGCCTACGAGCAGTACTTC. It yields the protein CASSLSQGAYEQYF.

This chain joins TRBV7-9 and TRBJ1-2, with D perhaps matching TRBD1 (6 bases). The CDR3 is made up of 15 amino acids. Deletions cut 1 base from V and 4 bases from J, with 13 bases between. Germline V gene data show CDR1 as SEHNR and CDR2 as FQNEAQ (reference sequence). For the CDR3, the DNA is TGTGCCAGCAGCTTAGGCCAGGGGTTTTCCTATGGCTACACCTTC. This gives the protein CASSLGQGFSYGYTF.

The chain carries TRBV29-1 and TRBJ1-2; tentative D call: TRBD1 (6 bases). The ends were cut back, 6 bases at V and 8 bases at J, with 19 bases in the middle. This CDR3 comprises 13 residues. Germline values: CDR1 SQVTM, CDR2 ANQGSEA. CDR3 DNA sequence: TGCAGCGTCACGGGGGGGGCATCGAGGGGCTACACCTTC. This gives the protein CSVTGGASRGYTF.

V is TRBV11-2 and J is TRBJ1-1; perhaps TRBD1 as D (6 bases). This CDR3 has 15 residues. V was pared by 1 base and J by 5 bases, with 14 bases between. Germline V gives CDR1 SGHAT, CDR2 FQNNGV. As DNA, the CDR3 is TGTGCCAGCAGCTTAGCGGACAGTTCGAAGACTGAAGCTTTCTTT. Translation gives CASSLADSSKTEAFF.

V is TRBV5-1 and J is TRBJ2-7; TRBD2 aligns across 13 bases. The CDR3 sequence is 15 residues long. V shed 4 bases, J shed 3 bases, and the junction held 4 bases outside the gene matches. Germline V lookup: CDR1 SGHRS, CDR2 YFSETQ. In DNA, the CDR3 is TGCGCCAGCAGCCCCCGGACTAGCGGGAGCTACGAGCAGTACTTC. It is translated as CASSPRTSGSYEQYF.

The chain joins TRBV7-9 to TRBJ2-1; no definite D call. Per the germline V gene, CDR1 is SEHNR and CDR2 is FQNEAQ (reference sequence). The CDR3 has 13 residues. Trimming took off 8 bases at V and 7 bases at J, with 15 bases between the two ends. The CDR3, as DNA: TGTGCCAGCGGAGTAGGCTCGTGGAATGAGCAGTTCTTC. Translated: CASGVGSWNEQFF.

The gene calls are TRBV7-6 and TRBJ2-7, with 10 bases lining up with TRBD1. Germline CDR1 and CDR2: SGHVS and FNYEAQ. The J segment lost 2 bases and the V segment lost 5 bases, leaving 12 bases of the junction unmatched. The CDR3 is made up of 17 amino acids. CDR3: CASSPGQGHRGAYEQYF. The CDR3 region has the DNA TGTGCCAGCAGCCCGGGACAGGGGCATCGCGGGGCCTACGAGCAGTACTTC.

This chain links TRBV29-1 with TRBJ2-1, with TRBD1 matching over 8 bases. This CDR3 has 16 amino acids. V lost 1 base, J lost 7 bases, and 12 bases stayed unmatched. The germline CDR1 and CDR2 sequences are SQVTM and ANQGSEA. The CDR3 loop reads CSVEGMTGARWNEQFF. The CDR3, as DNA: TGCAGCGTTGAAGGTATGACAGGGGCCCGCTGGAATGAGCAGTTCTTC.

The rearrangement uses TRBV19 and TRBJ2-7, with 10 bases that match TRBD1. The V segment lost 5 bases and the J segment 4 bases; nucleotides outside the gene matches: 8. The CDR3 is made up of 15 amino acids. Germline CDR1 reads LNHDA; CDR2 reads SQIVND (reference sequence). The CDR3 DNA reads TGTGCCAGTAGTCCCGGGACAGGGGCGCGGTACGAGCAGTACGTC. It translates to CASSPGTGARYEQYV.

This clone was picked up one time. J is TRBJ1-4 and V is TRBV2; 7 nucleotides line up with TRBD1. In germline, CDR1 is SNHLY, CDR2 FYNNEI. The V and J ends lost 3 bases and 3 bases, in that order; junction bases with no gene match: 4. The CDR3 runs to 15 residues. The CDR3 reads CASSDKTGPNEKLFF. DNA of the CDR3: TGTGCCAGCAGTGATAAGACAGGGCCTAATGAAAAACTGTTTTTT.

This clone turned up a few times. V is TRBV5-4 and J is TRBJ2-3; 7 positions match TRBD2. The CDR3 runs to 17 residues. The V gene's germline CDR1 is SGHNT and CDR2 YYREEE (reference sequence). The V gene end was trimmed by 1 base and the J gene end by 2 bases; junction bases not matched to a gene: 10. The CDR3 DNA reads TGTGCCAGCAGCTTGTTTCGGTCGGGAGGTAACACAGATACGCAGTATTTT. This codes for CASSLFRSGGNTDTQYF.

The V and J genes are TRBV10-1 and TRBJ1-2; D is unresolved. Germline V gene data show CDR1 as WNHNN and CDR2 as SYGVQD (reference sequence). V gave up 0 bases and J gave up 6 bases, with 17 bases separating them. This CDR3 contains 16 residues. The CDR3 protein is CASSESISGSQDGYTF. CDR3 in DNA: TGCGCCAGCAGTGAGTCGATTAGTGGGAGTCAAGATGGCTACACCTTC.

This chain connects TRBV5-4 to TRBJ2-1; TRBD2 matches 12 bases. The V and J ends lost 2 bases and 8 bases, in that order; junction bases with no gene match: 5. Germline values: CDR1 SGHNT, CDR2 YYREEE (reference sequence). The CDR3 runs 15 residues. The CDR3 region has the DNA TGTGCCAGCAGCTTTACTAGCGGGAGGTGGGATGAGCAGTTCTTC. Translation gives CASSFTSGRWDEQFF.